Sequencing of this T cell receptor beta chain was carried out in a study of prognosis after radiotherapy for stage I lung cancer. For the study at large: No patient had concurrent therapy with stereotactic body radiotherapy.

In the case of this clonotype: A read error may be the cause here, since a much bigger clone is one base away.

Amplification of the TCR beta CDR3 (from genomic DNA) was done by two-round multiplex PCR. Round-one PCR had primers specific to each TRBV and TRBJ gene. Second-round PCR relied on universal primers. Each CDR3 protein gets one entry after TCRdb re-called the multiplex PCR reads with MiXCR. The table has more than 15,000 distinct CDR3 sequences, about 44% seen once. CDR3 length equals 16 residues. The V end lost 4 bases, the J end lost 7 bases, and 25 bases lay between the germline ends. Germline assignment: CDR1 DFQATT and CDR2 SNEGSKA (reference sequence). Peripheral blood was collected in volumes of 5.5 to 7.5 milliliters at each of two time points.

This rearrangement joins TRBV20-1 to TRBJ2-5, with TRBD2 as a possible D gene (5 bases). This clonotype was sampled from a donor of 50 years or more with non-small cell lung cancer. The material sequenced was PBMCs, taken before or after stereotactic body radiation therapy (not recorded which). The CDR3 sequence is CSAIPSDWRVSWTQYF. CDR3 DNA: TGCAGTGCTATACCGTCGGATTGGCGGGTTAGTTGGACCCAGTACTTC.